The source of this TCR beta chain is a study of T and B cells in COVID-19 patients. For the study at large: COVID-19 patients gave peripheral blood either during active infection or after recovery. Study-level results: Early severe-case samples and blood from mildly ill patients during symptoms were in short supply. In COVID-19 patients, T cell receptor beta variable and joining gene use was reportedly strongly skewed.

This clonotype was seen many times. Its cognate antigen is unknown. BIOMED2 TRB-A/B primer pools were used in multiplex TRB PCR. TCRdb passed the multiplex PCR reads through MiXCR, listing each CDR3 protein once. The sample consists of about 14,000 distinct CDR3 sequences, roughly 30% of them appearing once. TRB was amplified from about 250-500 ng of blood genomic DNA. The CDR3 extends over 13 amino acids. Trimming shortened V by 0 bases and J by 3 bases, and 9 bases separated the two germline ends. CDR1 and CDR2 (germline): GTSNPN, SVGIG (reference sequence). The chain combines TRBV30 with TRBJ2-7; D remains ambiguous. Material for sequencing was blood. The sequence derives from a human donor who had recovered from COVID-19. CDR3: CAWSVLINYEQYF. In nucleotides, the CDR3 is TGTGCCTGGAGTGTACTAATAAACTACGAGCAGTACTTC.